This T cell receptor beta chain derives from a study of blood T cell repertoires in COVID-19. This clone was observed a few times. Authors' methods: Estimation of nucleated cell counts was performed using reference gene primer amplification. Clones were sequenced by immunoSEQ multiplex PCR, and TCRdb holds only the in-frame ones, with some missing. V, J and clone size reflect that table, while D and trimming were determined from the DNA. This sample yields 250,000 to 350,000 clones, of which around 90% are seen a single time; roughly 7% belongs to the top ten. Sequencing input: peripheral blood. The sequence came from a woman between 25 and 40 years old with COVID-19, enrolled during active disease.

The CDR3 DNA reads TGTGCCAGCAGCCCTTTCGTAGGGGCTAAGGTGGGCAATCAGCCCCAGCATTTT. This codes for CASSPFVGAKVGNQPQHF. V gene TRBV7-8 combines with J gene TRBJ1-5; tentative D call: TRBD1 (5 bases). This CDR3 has 18 amino acids. The V and J ends lost 5 bases and 2 bases respectively, with 22 bases between them. Per the germline V gene, CDR1 is SGHVS and CDR2 is FQNEAQ.